The T cell receptor beta chain described here comes from a study of T cell clonotyping in hematopoietic cell transplantation. This table comes from immunoSEQ multiplex PCR, and its TCRdb copy is limited to in-frame clones, with some not included. The profile covers about 6,800 clones, with nearly 99% appearing a single time and under 0.7% taken by the ten largest. This clone was detected once. Antigen specificity is unknown. The CDR3 consists of 14 residues. Trimming took 2 bases from V and 1 from J, leaving 9 bases between them. Germline-derived CDR1 and CDR2 are SGDLS and YYNGEE. General study results and limits: Few recipient clonotypes overlapped donors; over 97% were de novo at given depth. Pathologically expanded recipient clonotypes increased progressively from day 30 to day 180 as diversity fell. Broader posttransplant TCR repertoire diversity was predicted by graft donor and pretransplant recipient Inverse Simpson Index values.

The sample was PBMCs, taken 30 days after allogeneic stem cell transplant. This receptor was taken from a male patient between 60 and 69 years old who had an allogeneic stem cell transplant from a related donor, so the T cells may come from the graft donor. Some clones in this sample may be carry-over from other donors' samples. The chain has TRBV9 and TRBJ1-1; D is perhaps TRBD1 (5 bases). For the CDR3, the DNA is TGTGCCAGCAGCGTCGTGACAGAGAACACTGAAGCTTTCTTT. As protein: CASSVVTENTEAFF.